The 29 T cell receptor beta chains reported below all come from one sample, sequenced in a study of neurological immune-mediated disorders. From the 5' RACE reads, TCRdb called clonotypes with MiXCR, one entry per CDR3 protein. The sample lists approximately 50,000 distinct CDR3 sequences, 3% to 4.5% occurring once. The source material was PBMCs. The receptor set was obtained from a man aged 60 to 69 with multiple sclerosis.

This clonotype appeared many times. The rearrangement joins TRBV18 to TRBJ1-2, with no clear D. The CDR3 covers 12 residues. Trimming took off 6 bases at V and 10 bases at J, with 15 bases between the two ends. From germline, CDR1 is KGHSH and CDR2 LQKENI. The CDR3 nucleotides are TGTGCCAGCTCCTACTCGGATCTAGACTACACCTTC. It codes for CASSYSDLDYTF. Based on the CDR3 plus reference TRBV18 and TRBJ1-2, the full variable domain is NAGVMQNPRHLVRRRGQEARLRCSPMKGHSHVYWYRQLPEEGLKFMVYLQKENIIDESGMPKERFSAEFPKEGPSILRIQQVVRGDSAAYFCASSYSDLDYTFGSGTRLTVV.

This clonotype was counted many times. The chain couples TRBV5-6 to TRBJ2-3; perhaps TRBD2 as D (5 bases). The CDR3 consists of 13 residues. Trimming stripped 7 bases from V and 4 bases from J, with 13 bases between. Per the germline V gene, CDR1 is SGHDT and CDR2 is YYEEEE. CDR3 nucleotides: TGTGCCAGCGGCCTCGACTACCCAGATACGCAGTATTTT. This codes for CASGLDYPDTQYF.

This clonotype was observed at least ten times. The chain joins TRBV20-1 to TRBJ2-5, with 9 bases identical to TRBD1. Germline V gene lookup returns CDR1 DFQATT and CDR2 SNEGSKA (reference sequence). The CDR3 has 14 residues. Unmatched junction bases numbered 5, after V lost 3 bases and J lost 3 bases. For the CDR3, the DNA is TGCAGTGCTAGTAGGACAGGGGTGAAAGAGACCCAGTACTTC. Protein: CSASRTGVKETQYF.

This clonotype was seen repeatedly, ten times or more. The chain combines TRBV2 with TRBJ2-2; 9 positions match TRBD2. The germline V gene encodes CDR1 SNHLY and CDR2 FYNNEI. The junction had 2 bases not matched to a gene; V was cut back by 3 bases and J by 6 bases. The CDR3 loop spans 14 amino acids. CDR3 amino acids: CASSDRLAAGELFF. CDR3 nucleotide sequence: TGTGCCAGCAGTGACAGACTAGCGGCCGGGGAGCTGTTTTTT.

This clonotype was recorded at least ten times. The chain joins TRBV12-5 to TRBJ1-2, with D uncertain. V lost 5 bases, J lost 4 bases, and 23 bases lay in between. CDR3 length: 17 residues. Germline CDR1 and CDR2: LGHNT and FRNRAP. For the CDR3, the DNA is TGTGCTAGTGGTCCCACTGTAAGCGGCGGCAGTCTCTATGGCTACACCTTC. Translated, it gives CASGPTVSGGSLYGYTF.

This clonotype came up a few times. A clone one base away is much larger, so this may be a read error. V gene TRBV29-1 combines with J gene TRBJ2-3; D uncertain. Germline V lookup: CDR1 SQVTM, CDR2 ANQGSEA. The CDR3 is 11 residues long. The CDR3 region has the DNA TGCAGCGTTGGGTTTCCAGATAAGCAGTATTTT. Residues: CSVGFPDKQYF.

This clonotype has a count of ten or more. The chain is built from TRBV20-1 and TRBJ1-5; 10 nucleotides agree with TRBD1. Germline assignment: CDR1 DFQATT and CDR2 SNEGSKA (reference sequence). CDR3 length: 13 amino acids. The junction had 7 bases not matched to a gene; V was cut back by 7 bases and J by 7 bases. CDR3 in amino acids: CSGGQGERQPQHF. Written as DNA, the CDR3 is TGCAGTGGAGGACAGGGGGAAAGACAGCCCCAGCATTTT.

The chain combines TRBV10-2 with TRBJ2-7; a weak D match, TRBD2 (6 bases). Trimming took off 4 bases at V and 6 bases at J, with 19 bases between the two ends. Germline CDR1 is WSHSY and CDR2 is SAAADI. The CDR3 has 15 amino acids. CDR3 coding DNA: TGCGCCAGCAGTGCGCGGGACCCGGCATTGGGCGAGCAGTACTTC. It yields the protein CASSARDPALGEQYF.

This clonotype showed up many times. The rearrangement uses TRBV12-3 or TRBV12-4 and TRBJ2-1; D is uncertain. The CDR3 is made up of 13 amino acids. V lost 5 bases and J lost 4, with 9 bases in between. This chain's CDR3 is CASSPVRYNEQFF. The CDR3 nucleotides are TGTGCCAGCAGTCCCGTAAGGTACAATGAGCAGTTCTTC.

This clonotype came up many times. This chain links TRBV5-1 with TRBJ1-2; no clear D gene. Trimming took 0 bases from V and 5 from J, leaving 5 bases between them. Germline lookup yields CDR1 SGHRS and CDR2 YFSETQ. The length of the CDR3 is 12 residues. CDR3 protein: CASSLEGYGYTF. As DNA, the CDR3 is TGCGCCAGCAGCTTGGAGGGATATGGCTACACCTTC.

This clonotype was seen ten or more times. This chain joins TRBV20-1 and TRBJ2-7; 9 nucleotides align to TRBD1. The length of the CDR3 is 15 residues. V shed 0 bases, J shed 6 bases, and the junction held 9 bases outside the gene matches. Per germline, CDR1 DFQATT and CDR2 SNEGSKA (reference sequence). The CDR3 spells CSAREEDRGSSEQYF. The CDR3 nucleotides are TGCAGTGCTAGAGAAGAGGACAGGGGATCCAGCGAGCAGTACTTC.

In its sample, this clonotype was seen many times. The chain employs TRBV7-2 and TRBJ2-1, with TRBD2 matching 13 bases. V shed 5 bases, J shed 7 bases, and the junction held 11 bases outside the gene matches. Germline CDR1 SGHTA, CDR2 FQGNSA. This CDR3 comprises 17 residues. Written as DNA, the CDR3 is TGTGCCAGCAGCCCGCGTTGGGGACTAGCGGGATTTAATGAGCAGTTCTTC. It codes for CASSPRWGLAGFNEQFF. Based on the CDR3 plus reference TRBV7-2 and TRBJ2-1, the full variable domain is GAGVSQSPSNKVTEKGKDVELRCDPISGHTALYWYRQSLGQGLEFLIYFQGNSAPDKSGLPSDRFSAERTGGSVSTLTIQRTQQEDSAVYLCASSPRWGLAGFNEQFFGPGTRLTVL.

There are many counts of this clonotype. J is TRBJ2-7 and V is TRBV7-9; 9 nucleotides match TRBD2. In germline, CDR1 is SEHNR, CDR2 FQNEAQ (reference sequence). V gave up 2 bases and J gave up 4 bases; unmatched junction bases: 15. CDR3 length equals 18 residues. The CDR3 loop is CASSLWSSTEAGGYEQYF. The CDR3 bases are TGTGCCAGCAGCTTATGGTCCTCTACCGAAGCGGGAGGTTACGAGCAGTACTTC. Full variable domain (rest looked up from reference TRBV7-9 and TRBJ2-7): DTGVSQNPRHKITKRGQNVTFRCDPISEHNRLYWYRQTLGQGPEFLTYFQNEAQLEKSRLLSDRFSAERPKGSFSTLEIQRTEQGDSAMYLCASSLWSSTEAGGYEQYFGPGTRLTVT.

The chain uses TRBV10-3 and TRBJ2-3; possible D gene TRBD1, 5 bases. The CDR3 length is 13 residues. The V and J ends lost 6 bases and 3 bases respectively, with 10 bases between them. The germline CDR1 and CDR2 sequences are ENHRY and SYGVKD. CDR3 region: CAIRMQGTDTQYF. DNA for the CDR3: TGTGCCATCAGGATGCAGGGAACAGATACGCAGTATTTT.

This clonotype was detected ten times or more. The chain joins TRBV4-1 to TRBJ2-1; D is undetermined. Germline loops: CDR1 MGHRA, CDR2 YSYEKL. V dropped 1 base and J dropped 10 bases, with 8 bases sitting between them. The CDR3 spans 12 residues. CDR3 region: CASSQVLEEQFF. CDR3 nucleotide sequence: TGCGCCAGCAGCCAAGTTCTAGAAGAGCAGTTCTTC.

The sample holds many counts of this clonotype. CDR3 loop: CASSLIPSGGLEGYTF. The CDR3 DNA is TGTGCCAGCAGTTTAATACCTTCGGGCGGGTTAGAGGGCTACACCTTC. This chain links TRBV28 with TRBJ1-2; D is ambiguous. CDR3 length equals 16 residues. Germline V gene data show CDR1 as MDHEN and CDR2 as SYDVKM. The V end lost 2 bases, the J end lost 8 bases, and 21 bases lay between the germline ends.

In this sample, this clonotype turned up many times. The chain uses TRBV4-2 and TRBJ2-7, with TRBD1 identical over 7 bases. CDR1 LGHNA and CDR2 YNFKEQ come from the germline V gene. This CDR3 is 15 amino acids long. V shed 3 bases, J shed 5 bases, and the junction held 10 bases outside the gene matches. The chain's CDR3 is CASSQQSGDSDEQYF. The CDR3 DNA follows: TGTGCCAGCAGCCAGCAGTCCGGGGACAGCGACGAGCAGTACTTC.

The sample holds many counts of this clonotype. V gene TRBV20-1 combines with J gene TRBJ2-4, with D tentatively TRBD2 (6 bases). V lost 3 bases and J 1 base, leaving 19 bases between the germline ends. The CDR3 loop spans 17 amino acids. Looked up from germline, CDR1 is DFQATT and CDR2 is SNEGSKA (reference sequence). The CDR3 here is CSASGSPRGLAKNIQYF. DNA of the CDR3: TGCAGTGCTAGCGGGAGTCCGAGAGGCTTGGCCAAAAACATTCAGTACTTC.

This clonotype was observed many times. This chain uses TRBV10-3 with TRBJ1-2; D is uncertain. The V and J ends lost 0 bases and 8 bases respectively, with 7 bases between them. The CDR3 loop spans 12 amino acids. Germline V CDR1 and CDR2: ENHRY, SYGVKD. The chain's CDR3 is CAISESGTGYTF. CDR3 DNA sequence: TGTGCCATCAGTGAGTCGGGTACCGGCTACACCTTC.

This clonotype was observed at least ten times. J is TRBJ2-2 and V is TRBV6-1; 9 bases map to TRBD1. Per the germline V gene, CDR1 is MNHNS and CDR2 is SASEGT. CDR3 length: 15 residues. V lost 6 bases, J lost 4 bases, and 6 bases stayed unmatched. DNA for the CDR3: TGTGCCAGCAGAGTACAGGGGGCGAGCACCGGGGAGCTGTTTTTT. This sequence encodes CASRVQGASTGELFF.

This clonotype has at least ten counts. The chain links TRBV20-1 to TRBJ1-1; no reliable D call. The V and J ends lost 3 bases and 0 bases respectively, with 11 bases between them. CDR1 and CDR2 from the germline V gene are DFQATT and SNEGSKA (reference sequence). This CDR3 has 14 residues. CDR3: CSASRSKMNTEAFF. In nucleotides, the CDR3 is TGCAGTGCTAGTCGCAGTAAAATGAACACTGAAGCTTTCTTT.

The J gene is TRBJ1-5, the V gene TRBV20-1; tentative D call: TRBD1 (6 bases). Trimming stripped 6 bases from V and 2 bases from J, with 11 bases between. From germline, CDR1 is DFQATT and CDR2 SNEGSKA (reference sequence). CDR3 length: 13 residues. This CDR3 reads CSAFDRRNQPQHF. The CDR3 bases are TGCAGTGCCTTCGACAGGCGCAATCAGCCCCAGCATTTT.

There are many counts of this clonotype. The CDR3 region is CASSQLALMNTEAFF. Written as DNA, the CDR3 is TGTGCCAGCAGCCAATTGGCGCTAATGAACACTGAAGCTTTCTTT. The chain carries TRBV3-1 and TRBJ1-1, with unresolved D. The length of the CDR3 is 15 residues. V dropped 2 bases and J dropped 0 bases, with 10 bases sitting between them. From germline, CDR1 is LGHDT and CDR2 YNNKEL (reference sequence).

V is TRBV10-2 and J is TRBJ2-7, with 9 bases matching TRBD2. The trim removed 8 bases at V and 3 bases at J, leaving 14 bases unmatched. Germline CDR1 and CDR2: WSHSY and SAAADI. CDR3 length equals 16 residues. DNA for the CDR3: TGCGCCAGCGGTAGGTACTCGGCTAGCGGGGTCTACGAGCAGTACTTC. It translates to CASGRYSASGVYEQYF.

Note on this clonotype: This may be a read error: a much more frequent sequence differs by one nucleotide. The rearrangement links TRBV15 to TRBJ2-2, with 9 bases aligning to TRBD1. The V gene end was trimmed by 8 bases and the J gene end by 7 bases; junction bases not matched to a gene: 11. This CDR3 has 15 amino acids. CDR1 is LNHNV, CDR2 YYDKDF, per germline (reference sequence). The CDR3 DNA sequence: TGTGCCACCGGGACCGGGACAGGGTCCAACGGGGAGCTGTTTTTT. It encodes CATGTGTGSNGELFF.

Many counts were recorded for this clonotype. The rearrangement links TRBV9 to TRBJ1-2, with no clear D. The CDR3 length is 13 residues. The V end lost 0 bases, the J end lost 7 bases, and 10 bases lay between the germline ends. Germline CDR1 is SGDLS and CDR2 is YYNGEE. CDR3 residues: CASSVDEVGGYTF. The CDR3 DNA reads as TGTGCCAGCAGCGTAGACGAAGTAGGTGGCTACACCTTC. Based on the CDR3 plus reference TRBV9 and TRBJ1-2, the full variable domain is DSGVTQTPKHLITATGQRVTLRCSPRSGDLSVYWYQQSLDQGLQFLIQYYNGEERAKGNILERFSAQQFPDLHSELNLSSLELGDSALYFCASSVDEVGGYTFGSGTRLTVV.

The table lists this clonotype with many counts. The genes are TRBV14 and TRBJ1-1; D unclear. This CDR3 comprises 15 residues. Per germline, CDR1 SGHDN and CDR2 FVKESK. V lost 4 bases and J lost 4, with 16 bases in between. The CDR3 bases are TGTGCCAGCAGCCCTATCGTCACGCGGGGCACTGAAGCTTTCTTT. It yields the protein CASSPIVTRGTEAFF. Filled out from reference TRBV14 and TRBJ1-1, the complete variable domain reads EAGVTQFPSHSVIEKGQTVTLRCDPISGHDNLYWYRRVMGKEIKFLLHFVKESKQDESGMPNNRFLAERTGGTYSTLKVQPAELEDSGVYFCASSPIVTRGTEAFFGQGTRLTVV.

This clonotype was counted ten times or more. DNA of the CDR3: TGCAGCGTTGAGGCGGGAATGAGGAAGACCCAGTACTTC. This encodes CSVEAGMRKTQYF. This rearrangement joins TRBV29-1 to TRBJ2-5, with a tentative D call TRBD2 (6 bases). The CDR3 runs to 13 residues. V lost 3 bases to trimming and J lost 6 bases, with 14 bases between them. Germline V gives CDR1 SQVTM, CDR2 ANQGSEA.

This clonotype was observed many times. The DNA of the CDR3 is TGTGCCAGCAGCTTCGGACTAGCGGGGGGAACCGGGGAGCTGTTTTTT. Its protein is CASSFGLAGGTGELFF. The rearrangement joins TRBV7-6 to TRBJ2-2, with 14 bases aligning to TRBD2. The trim removed 3 bases at V and 5 bases at J, leaving 2 bases unmatched. The CDR3 length is 16 residues. The germline V gene encodes CDR1 SGHVS and CDR2 FNYEAQ.